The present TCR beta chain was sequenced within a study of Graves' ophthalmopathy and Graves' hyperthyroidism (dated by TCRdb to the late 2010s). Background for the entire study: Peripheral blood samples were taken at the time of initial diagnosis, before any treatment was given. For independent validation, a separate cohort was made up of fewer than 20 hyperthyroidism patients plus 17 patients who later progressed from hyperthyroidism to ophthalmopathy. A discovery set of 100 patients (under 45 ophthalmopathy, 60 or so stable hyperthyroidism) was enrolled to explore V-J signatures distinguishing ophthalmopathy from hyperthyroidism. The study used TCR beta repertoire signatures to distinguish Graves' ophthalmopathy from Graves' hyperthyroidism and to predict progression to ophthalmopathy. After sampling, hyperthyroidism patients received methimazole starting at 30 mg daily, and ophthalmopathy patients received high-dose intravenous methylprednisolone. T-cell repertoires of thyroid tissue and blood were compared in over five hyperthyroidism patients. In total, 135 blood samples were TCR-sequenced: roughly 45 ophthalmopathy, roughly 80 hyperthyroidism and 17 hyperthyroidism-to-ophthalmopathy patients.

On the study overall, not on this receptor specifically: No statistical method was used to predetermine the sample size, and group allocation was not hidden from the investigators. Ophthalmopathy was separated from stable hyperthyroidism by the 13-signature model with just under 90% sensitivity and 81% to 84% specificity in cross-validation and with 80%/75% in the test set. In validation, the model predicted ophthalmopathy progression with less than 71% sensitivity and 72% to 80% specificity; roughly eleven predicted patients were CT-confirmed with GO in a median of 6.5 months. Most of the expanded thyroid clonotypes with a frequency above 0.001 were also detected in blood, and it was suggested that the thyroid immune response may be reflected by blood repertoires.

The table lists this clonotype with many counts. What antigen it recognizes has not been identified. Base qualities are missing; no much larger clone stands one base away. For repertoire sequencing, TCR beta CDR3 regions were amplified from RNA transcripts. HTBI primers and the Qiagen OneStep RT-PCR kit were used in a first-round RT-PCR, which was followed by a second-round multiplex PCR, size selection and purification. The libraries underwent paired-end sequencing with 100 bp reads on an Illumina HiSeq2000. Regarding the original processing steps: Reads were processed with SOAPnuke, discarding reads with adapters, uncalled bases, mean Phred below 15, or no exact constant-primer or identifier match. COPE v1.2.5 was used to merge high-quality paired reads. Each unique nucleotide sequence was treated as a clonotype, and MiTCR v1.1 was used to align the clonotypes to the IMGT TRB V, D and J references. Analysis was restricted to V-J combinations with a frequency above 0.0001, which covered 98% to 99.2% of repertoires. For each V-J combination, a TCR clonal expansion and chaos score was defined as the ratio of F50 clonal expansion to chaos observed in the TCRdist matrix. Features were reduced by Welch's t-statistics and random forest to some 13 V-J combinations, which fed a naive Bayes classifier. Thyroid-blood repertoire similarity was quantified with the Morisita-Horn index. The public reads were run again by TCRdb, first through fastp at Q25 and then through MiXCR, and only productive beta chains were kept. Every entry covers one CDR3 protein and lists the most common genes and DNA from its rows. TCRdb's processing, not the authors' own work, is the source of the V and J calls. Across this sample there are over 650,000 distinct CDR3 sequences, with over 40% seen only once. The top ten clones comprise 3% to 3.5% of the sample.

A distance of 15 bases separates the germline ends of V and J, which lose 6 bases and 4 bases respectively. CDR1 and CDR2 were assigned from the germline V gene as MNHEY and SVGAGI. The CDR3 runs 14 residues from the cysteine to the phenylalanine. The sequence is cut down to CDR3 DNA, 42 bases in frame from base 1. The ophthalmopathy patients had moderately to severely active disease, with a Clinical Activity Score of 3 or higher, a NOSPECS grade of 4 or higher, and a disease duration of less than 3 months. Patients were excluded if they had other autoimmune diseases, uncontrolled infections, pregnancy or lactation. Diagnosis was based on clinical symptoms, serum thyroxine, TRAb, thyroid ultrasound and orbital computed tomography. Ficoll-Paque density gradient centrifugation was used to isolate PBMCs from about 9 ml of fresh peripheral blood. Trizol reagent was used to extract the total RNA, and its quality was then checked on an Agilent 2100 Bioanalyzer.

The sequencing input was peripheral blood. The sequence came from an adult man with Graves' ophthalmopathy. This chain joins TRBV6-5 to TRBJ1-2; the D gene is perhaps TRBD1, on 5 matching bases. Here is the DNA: TGTGCCAGCAGGCGATCGGACAAGTCCTATGGCTACACCTTC. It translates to CASRRSDKSYGYTF.